One and the same sample provided the 23 T cell receptor beta chains below, sequenced in a study of chemoradiotherapy in HPV16-positive cancers. Only in-frame clones appear in the TCRdb table, and some are missing; sequencing was by immunoSEQ multiplex PCR. The sample comprises 25,000 to 40,000 clones, 80% to 90% of which are singletons, and 3% to 4% rests with the top ten. The sample here was blood, taken from a patient who underwent chemoradiotherapy. The receptors originated from a human donor with HPV-associated anogenital cancer.

The genes are TRBV4-1 and TRBJ1-1; D not resolved. The V end lost 1 base, the J end lost 2 bases, and 11 bases lay between the germline ends. This CDR3 is 15 amino acids long. Germline V gene data show CDR1 as MGHRA and CDR2 as YSYEKL. CDR3 amino acids: CASSQGIGVNTEAFF. CDR3 nucleotide sequence: TGCGCCAGCAGCCAAGGAATCGGAGTCAACACTGAAGCTTTCTTT.

This clone was recorded only once. The chain carries TRBV6-1 and TRBJ2-2, with D perhaps TRBD1 or TRBD2 (5 bases each). Germline CDR1 and CDR2: MNHNS and SASEGT. V lost 10 bases and J lost 0, with 12 bases in between. This CDR3 has 14 amino acids. DNA of the CDR3: TGTGCCACCCCAGGGCGGGCGAACACCGGGGAGCTGTTTTTT. This encodes CATPGRANTGELFF.

The chain links TRBV5-1 to TRBJ2-3; 12 bases match TRBD2. Unmatched junction bases numbered 10, after V lost 8 bases and J lost 3 bases. Per the germline V gene, CDR1 is SGHRS and CDR2 is YFSETQ. The CDR3 spans 16 residues. CDR3 DNA sequence: TGCGCCAGTTCCACTGCTAGCGGGGGGGAAACAGATACGCAGTATTTT. It encodes CASSTASGGETDTQYF.

CDR3 nucleotide sequence: TGTGCCAGCAGCGTGGGGGCAGGCTACGAGCAGTACTTC. Amino acid sequence: CASSVGAGYEQYF. This chain joins TRBV9 and TRBJ2-7, with a possible D match to TRBD1 (6 bases). Per the germline V gene, CDR1 is SGDLS and CDR2 is YYNGEE. The length of the CDR3 is 13 residues. Trimming cost V 2 bases and J 3 bases, with 9 bases left between them.

Comments on this clone: Sequence at one end of the junction differs from germline and may be a read error. The chain is built from TRBV7-7 and TRBJ1-4; possible D gene TRBD1, 5 bases. The CDR3 is 14 amino acids. Germline loops: CDR1 SSHAT, CDR2 FNYEAQ (reference sequence). This CDR3 is CASSSGTGNEKLFF. The CDR3, as DNA: TGTGCTAGCAGCTCCGGGACGGGGAATGAAAAACTGTTTTTT.

Within the sample, this clone is large (0.1 to 1%). The J gene is TRBJ2-2, the V gene TRBV6-4, with a tentative D call TRBD1 (6 bases). Germline V gene sequence: CDR1 MRHNA, CDR2 SNTAGT. The CDR3 sequence is 13 residues long. Trimming shortened V by 4 bases and J by 3 bases, and 6 bases separated the two germline ends. The CDR3 loop reads CASSAGDTGELFF. The DNA for the CDR3 is TGTGCCAGCAGTGCAGGGGACACCGGGGAGCTGTTTTTT.

V usage is TRBV5-4 and J usage is TRBJ1-3; TRBD1 matches 7 bases. The CDR3 spans 14 residues. V dropped 4 bases and J dropped 2; count of bases not matched to a gene: 3. CDR1 and CDR2 from the germline V gene are SGHNT and YYREEE (reference sequence). DNA for the CDR3: TGTGCCAGCAGCCCGGGACAGCCTGGAAACACCATATATTTT. Its protein product is CASSPGQPGNTIYF.

The chain employs TRBV7-2 and TRBJ1-4; maybe TRBD1 (5 bases). Between the trimmed V and J ends, which lost 0 bases and 8 bases, there was a span of 10 bases. The CDR3 totals 14 residues. Germline V gives CDR1 SGHTA, CDR2 FQGNSA. The CDR3 bases are TGTGCCAGCAGCTTAGCCTGGAGGGGAGAAAAACTGTTTTTT. This encodes CASSLAWRGEKLFF.

The chain joins TRBV7-3 to TRBJ1-1; unclear D gene. This CDR3 is 13 amino acids long. The germline CDR1 and CDR2 sequences are SGHTA and FQGTGA. V was shortened by 5 bases and J by 4 bases, with 11 bases between the two germline ends. The CDR3 DNA reads TGTGCCAGCAGCCTCGACCGATTCACTGAAGCTTTCTTT. Protein sequence: CASSLDRFTEAFF.

This sequence joins TRBV27 and TRBJ1-6; 9 bases line up with TRBD1. Germline V CDR1 and CDR2: MNHEY, SMNVEV (reference sequence). The V segment lost 2 bases and the J segment 7 bases; nucleotides outside the gene matches: 3. CDR3 length: 15 amino acids. Here the CDR3 reads CASSLGGTGNSPLHF. The CDR3, as DNA: TGTGCCAGCAGTTTAGGCGGGACAGGGAATTCACCCCTCCACTTT.

This chain links TRBV14 with TRBJ2-7, with D possibly matching TRBD1 (5 bases). Germline CDR1 is SGHDN and CDR2 is FVKESK. Trimming removed 4 bases at V and 5 bases at J, with 21 bases between. This CDR3 comprises 16 residues. The CDR3 DNA reads TGTGCCAGCAGCCGAAGCAGGGTAATGGGTTCCCACGAGCAGTACTTC. It translates to CASSRSRVMGSHEQYF.

Regarding this clone: The junction differs from germline at one of its ends, possibly a read error. The V and J genes are TRBV5-4 and TRBJ2-7, with D unclear. The CDR3 contains 15 residues. CDR1 SGHNT and CDR2 YYREEE come from the germline V gene (reference sequence). The DNA of the CDR3 is TGCGCCAGCAGCCAAGAGGCGTCCCTCACCTACGAGCAGTACTTC. Translating it yields CASSQEASLTYEQYF.

The rearrangement uses TRBV6-5 and TRBJ1-3; 8 positions agree with TRBD1. Germline V gene sequence: CDR1 MNHEY, CDR2 SVGAGI. V shed 6 bases and J 0 bases; nucleotides not matched to a gene: 4. CDR3 length: 15 residues. The CDR3 loop is CASSGQGLSGNTIYF. The CDR3 bases are TGTGCCAGCAGCGGACAGGGCCTCTCTGGAAACACCATATATTTT.

This clone has only one observation. This rearrangement joins TRBV7-3 to TRBJ2-3; D is perhaps TRBD1 or TRBD2 (5 bases each). From germline, CDR1 is SGHTA and CDR2 FQGTGA. This CDR3 comprises 16 residues. Deletions cut 3 bases from V and 1 base from J, with 14 bases between. CDR3 sequence: CASSFGALGGTDTQYF. Written as DNA, the CDR3 is TGTGCCAGCAGCTTCGGGGCCCTCGGGGGCACAGATACGCAGTATTTT.

V gene TRBV11-2 combines with J gene TRBJ2-2; a weak D match, TRBD1 (6 bases). V lost 1 base and J 3 bases, leaving 15 bases between the germline ends. This CDR3 is 17 amino acids long. Germline-derived CDR1 and CDR2 are SGHAT and FQNNGV. CDR3: CASSLVQWAGDTGELFF. DNA for the CDR3: TGTGCCAGCAGCTTAGTGCAGTGGGCAGGGGACACCGGGGAGCTGTTTTTT.

V usage is TRBV7-2 and J usage is TRBJ2-1, with a tentative D call TRBD2 (5 bases). The V gene lost 1 base and the J gene lost 8 bases, with 12 bases spanning the gap. Germline lookup yields CDR1 SGHTA and CDR2 FQGNSA. The CDR3 length is 14 residues. CDR3 DNA sequence: TGTGCCAGCAGCTTAGGCGGGTACTTAGATGAGCAGTTCTTC. Amino acids: CASSLGGYLDEQFF.

The chain is built from TRBV19 and TRBJ2-3; perhaps D is TRBD1 or TRBD2 (5 bases each). The CDR3 extends over 14 amino acids. Germline V gives CDR1 LNHDA, CDR2 SQIVND (reference sequence). V was cut by 8 bases and J by 1 base, with 13 bases left in between. This chain's CDR3 is CASLPLGGTDTQYF. In DNA, the CDR3 is TGTGCCAGTCTCCCGTTGGGGGGCACAGATACGCAGTATTTT.

This clone is classed as medium-sized (0.01 to 0.1%). V usage is TRBV7-6 and J usage is TRBJ1-3; D might be TRBD1 (5 bases). The germline gives CDR1 SGHVS, CDR2 FNYEAQ. This CDR3 spans 16 amino acids. Between the trimmed V and J ends, which lost 3 bases and 2 bases, there was a span of 14 bases. CDR3 amino acids: CASSFKGFGAGNTIYF. CDR3 DNA sequence: TGTGCCAGCAGCTTTAAGGGGTTCGGAGCTGGAAACACCATATATTTT.

J is TRBJ2-7 and V is TRBV9, with 7 bases fitting TRBD2. This CDR3 region has 18 residues. From germline, CDR1 is SGDLS and CDR2 YYNGEE. V gave up 3 bases and J gave up 4 bases; unmatched junction bases: 19. CDR3 bases: TGTGCCAGCAGCGCCAACCCAACTTCCCGTGGGGGGGAGTACGAGCAGTACTTC. Protein product: CASSANPTSRGGEYEQYF. The complete variable domain, with remaining parts taken from reference TRBV9 and TRBJ2-7, reads DSGVTQTPKHLITATGQRVTLRCSPRSGDLSVYWYQQSLDQGLQFLIQYYNGEERAKGNILERFSAQQFPDLHSELNLSSLELGDSALYFCASSANPTSRGGEYEQYFGPGTRLTVT.

Turning to this clone: The same CDR3 also results from other DNA sequences found in this sample. The rearrangement links TRBV19 to TRBJ2-1; TRBD1 matches at 7 bases. The CDR3 runs to 14 residues. Losses at the gene ends were 4 bases for V and 2 bases for J; bases not matched to a gene: 2. CDR1 LNHDA and CDR2 SQIVND come from the germline V gene (reference sequence). The CDR3: CASSRTGPYNEQFF. The CDR3 DNA is TGTGCCAGTAGTAGGACAGGACCCTACAATGAGCAGTTCTTC. Complete variable domain (other parts from reference TRBV19 and TRBJ2-1): DGGITQSPKYLFRKEGQNVTLSCEQNLNHDAMYWYRQDPGQGLRLIYYSQIVNDFQKGDIAEGYSVSREKKESFPLTVTSAQKNPTAFYLCASSRTGPYNEQFFGPGTRLTVL.

The rearrangement uses TRBV6-6 and TRBJ1-5, with TRBD1 matching over 9 bases. Trimming at V came to 6 bases and at J to 5 bases, leaving 5 bases not matched to a gene. The CDR3 loop spans 14 amino acids. Germline CDR1 MNHNY, CDR2 SVGAGI (reference sequence). CDR3 sequence: CASSDTGGHQPQHF. DNA of the CDR3: TGTGCCAGCAGCGACACAGGGGGCCATCAGCCCCAGCATTTT.

The V gene is TRBV9, the J gene TRBJ1-2; TRBD1 aligns across 8 bases. Germline V gene data show CDR1 as SGDLS and CDR2 as YYNGEE. This CDR3 spans 14 amino acids. After removal of 4 bases from V and 7 bases from J, the junction contained 9 bases not matched to a gene. CDR3: CASSPKTGELGYTF. The CDR3 region has the DNA TGTGCCAGCAGCCCTAAGACAGGGGAGCTTGGCTACACCTTC.

The chain combines TRBV5-4 with TRBJ1-4; TRBD1 matches at 7 bases. J was trimmed by 4 bases and V by 2 bases; bases with no gene match: 5. This CDR3 is 15 amino acids long. Germline V gives CDR1 SGHNT, CDR2 YYREEE (reference sequence). CDR3 nucleotide sequence: TGTGCCAGCAGCTTACGACAGGGCTTTAATGAAAAACTGTTTTTT. Protein sequence: CASSLRQGFNEKLFF.